This is a list of T cell receptor beta chains from one sample in a study of shared clonotypes between healthy human individuals. Assay used: immunoSEQ multiplex PCR; TCRdb lists only in-frame clones, some missing. The sample includes more than 1.2 million clones, around 98.5% of them seen just once. Sequencing used naive CD4+ T cells sorted from blood. These receptors all come from a man aged 25-40 years in good health. Each CDR3 is given with its conserved first and last residue. D genes are given only for firm matches. Where a row states a size, it is once, few, many or the class of an expanded clone; other rows omit it.

d_call	j_call	clone_size	v_call	cdr3_nt	cdr3_aa
NA	TRBJ2-7	NA	TRBV29-1	TGCAGCGTTGCAAACGTAGCCCATCCCTACGAGCAGTACTTC	CSVANVAHPYEQYF
NA	TRBJ2-2	NA	TRBV9	TGTGCCAGCAGCGTAGCCGGGAGACAGGGTTCCACCGGGGAGCTGTTTTTT	CASSVAGRQGSTGELFF
NA	TRBJ1-2	once	TRBV28	TGTGCCAGCAGTTTGAGGCCCGCTGAGGGTAACTATGGCTACACCTTC	CASSLRPAEGNYGYTF
NA	TRBJ2-5	NA	TRBV11-2	TGTGCCAGCAGCGCGCACGCTAGCTCCGTCTTGCAAGAGACCCAGTACTTC	CASSAHASSVLQETQYF
NA	TRBJ2-5	NA	TRBV7-8	TGTGCCAGCAGCCCGACTGTCCTTTGGGAGACCCAGTACTTC	CASSPTVLWETQYF
NA	TRBJ2-1	NA	TRBV5-1	TGCGCCAGCAGCTTGAGATTCAACAATGAGCAGTTCTTC	CASSLRFNNEQFF
TRBD2	TRBJ2-3	NA	TRBV10-3	TGTGCCATCAGGAAGCGGGAGGGGGTCTTGGATACGCAGTATTTT	CAIRKREGVLDTQYF
NA	TRBJ1-2	NA	TRBV7-9	TGTGCCAGCAGCCCAGGACAGACGGATGGCTACACCTTC	CASSPGQTDGYTF
NA	TRBJ2-3	NA	TRBV19	TGTGCCAGTAGTATTGGGGCGGGAACCGGGGATACGCAGTATTTT	CASSIGAGTGDTQYF
NA	TRBJ1-4	NA	TRBV19	TGTGCCAGTAGTCTACGGGACCGTGAAAAACTGTTTTTT	CASSLRDREKLFF
TRBD2	TRBJ2-7	NA	TRBV27	TGTGCCAGCAGTGGAATCCGGGGTAGCGGGAGTGAAGAGCAGTACTTC	CASSGIRGSGSEEQYF
TRBD1	TRBJ2-7	NA	TRBV4-3	TGCGCCAGCAGCCAAGCCACAAGGGACAGCTTCTACGAGCAGTACTTC	CASSQATRDSFYEQYF
NA	TRBJ1-2	NA	TRBV7-9	TGTGCCAGCAGCCCGGGGCCGGGTGGCTACACCTTC	CASSPGPGGYTF
NA	TRBJ2-3	NA	TRBV10-1	TGCGCCAGCAGTGAGGGCTCCCTCGTAAATACGCAGTATTTT	CASSEGSLVNTQYF
NA	TRBJ2-2	NA	TRBV7-7	TGTGCCAGCAGTTATGACGGTCCGAACACCGGGGAGCTGTTTTTT	CASSYDGPNTGELFF
NA	TRBJ2-3	NA	TRBV9	TGTGCCAGCAGCGTGACCCCTCACCGGGAATCGGAACGAGATACGCAGTATTTT	CASSVTPHRESERDTQYF
NA	TRBJ2-7	NA	TRBV18	TGTGCCAGCTCGGAGGATTTCTACGAGCAGTACTTC	CASSEDFYEQYF
TRBD1	TRBJ2-7	NA	TRBV29-1	TGCAGCGTTACAGGGGCGAGCGAGCAGTACTTC	CSVTGASEQYF
NA	TRBJ2-4	NA	TRBV6-5	TGTGCCAGCAGCAAAGACGGAAACCCTGGGAACATTCAGTACTTC	CASSKDGNPGNIQYF
TRBD1	TRBJ2-5	NA	TRBV18	TGTGCCAGCTCACCACTTCCACTAAGGACAGGGGGAGAAGAGACCCAGTACTTC	CASSPLPLRTGGEETQYF
NA	TRBJ2-1	NA	TRBV9	TGTGCCAGCAGCGTAGAGATTGGACGGCAGTTCTTC	CASSVEIGRQFF
NA	TRBJ2-3	NA	TRBV2	TGTGCCAGCAGTGAAGTCCGACTAGTGAACACAGATACGCAGTATTTT	CASSEVRLVNTDTQYF
TRBD1	TRBJ1-2	NA	TRBV28	TGTGCCAGCAGTTTAGGGGGACAGGTGGTGGATGGCTACACCTTC	CASSLGGQVVDGYTF
TRBD2	TRBJ2-1	NA	TRBV6-4	TGTGCCAGCAGCCTTCAGACTAGCGGGTACTACAATGAGCAGTTCTTC	CASSLQTSGYYNEQFF
NA	TRBJ2-1	NA	TRBV5-4	TGTGCCAGCAGCGTGGGGGGACCCTCCTACAATGAGCAGTTCTTC	CASSVGGPSYNEQFF
NA	TRBJ1-1	NA	TRBV6-1	TGTGCCAGCATTGGAGCACCCCGTTGGACTGAAGCTTTCTTT	CASIGAPRWTEAFF
TRBD1	TRBJ1-3	NA	TRBV18	TGTGCCAGCTCTCAGGGACAGGGAAGTACTGGAAACACCATATATTTT	CASSQGQGSTGNTIYF
NA	TRBJ2-1	NA	TRBV28	TGTGCCAGCAGTGCACTTTTGCGGGTTTACAATGAGCAGTTCTTC	CASSALLRVYNEQFF
NA	TRBJ1-5	NA	TRBV7-6	TGTGCCAGCAGCTTATCCCAGGGTCAGCCCCAGCATTTT	CASSLSQGQPQHF
NA	TRBJ1-3	NA	TRBV28	TGTGCCAGCAGTTTAGGTCGGACAGCAACTGGAAACACCATATATTTT	CASSLGRTATGNTIYF
NA	TRBJ2-5	NA	TRBV5-1	TGCGCCAGCAGCTTGCAAGCCTCCCAGTACTTC	CASSLQASQYF
NA	TRBJ2-2	NA	TRBV14	TGTGCCAGCAGCCAAGATATAAGGAGGGCCGGGGAGCTGTTTTTT	CASSQDIRRAGELFF
NA	TRBJ1-3	NA	TRBV2	TGTGCCAGCCGCAGGGGAGGGGACACCATATATTTT	CASRRGGDTIYF
NA	TRBJ2-2	NA	TRBV5-4	TGTGCCAGCAGCCCCCCATCCGGGGAGCTGTTTTTT	CASSPPSGELFF
NA	TRBJ2-3	NA	TRBV29-1	TGCAGCGTAGAGGGGGGCTCTAGCACAGATACGCAGTATTTT	CSVEGGSSTDTQYF
NA	TRBJ2-6	once	TRBV6-4	TGTGCCAGCAGTGAATTTGGAGGGTATTCTTCTGGGGCCAACGTCCTGACTTTC	CASSEFGGYSSGANVLTF
NA	TRBJ1-4	NA	TRBV27	TGTGCCAGCAGTTTAGGCCGGTGGGGTGAAAAACTGTTTTTT	CASSLGRWGEKLFF
NA	TRBJ2-5	NA	TRBV6-5	TGTGCCAGCAGCCCCCAAAGGGGCCGAGAAGAGACCCAGTACTTC	CASSPQRGREETQYF
NA	TRBJ1-3	NA	TRBV28	TGTGCCAGCGGGTCCTCTGGAGCAGCTGGAAACACCATATATTTT	CASGSSGAAGNTIYF
TRBD2	TRBJ2-1	NA	TRBV5-1	TGCGCCAGCAGCCAAAATAGCGGGATCCTGGAGAGGCAGTTCTTC	CASSQNSGILERQFF
NA	TRBJ1-2	NA	TRBV6-5	TGTGCCAGCAGTTACGGACTAGGGGGGCGGGACTATGGCTACACCTTC	CASSYGLGGRDYGYTF
TRBD2	TRBJ2-7	NA	TRBV5-4	TGTGCCAGCAGCCGAAGTGGGACTAGCGGGAACGAGCAGTACTTC	CASSRSGTSGNEQYF